This TCR beta chain was identified during a study of blood T cell repertoires in COVID-19 (dated by TCRdb to 2020 to 2021). Describing the broader study: Collaborator samples came from the United States, Italy and Spain and covered acute and convalescent phases of COVID-19. The repertoires were made available in a free public database intended to serve as a resource for research on the immune response to SARS-CoV-2. The material from the prospective study consisted of cDNA or gDNA derived from T cells, B-cell-depleted T cells, or PBMCs. Nearly every sample came with metadata listing a de-identified subject ID, COVID-19 status, age in years and sex. HLA class I and class II types, where available, came from metadata supplied by the sample provider rather than from assay-based typing. Deeply sampled blood TCRbeta repertoires from subjects exposed to, actively infected with, or recovered from COVID-19 were included in the dataset. Samples came from the ongoing ImmuneRACE study (first 160 participants) plus 1,254 subjects from 6 global collaborators. General study outcomes and caveats: How much clinical and demographic metadata was included differed by source and by participant, and the metadata was provided uncurated.

From V the trimming removes 5 bases and from J it removes 2 bases, while the gene matches leave 4 bases of the junction unaccounted for. Including the terminal cysteine and phenylalanine, the CDR3 comprises 16 residues. The entry retains the CDR3 DNA only, 48 bases that are in frame from base 1. The germline V gene gives CDR1 as SGHTA and CDR2 as FQGTGA. The collaborating institutions used their own protocols to collect whole blood in K2EDTA tubes. For TCRbeta analysis, collaborator samples were shipped as frozen whole blood, as isolated PBMCs, or as DNA extracted from either sample type. TCRbeta CDR3 regions were amplified from genomic DNA by means of the immunoSEQ Assay, a bias-controlled multiplex PCR. In the original analysis: Nucleated cell counts per sample were estimated from amplification of reference gene primers within the assay. To quantify the absolute abundance of each unique TCRbeta CDR3 rearrangement, sequence reads were collapsed and filtered. Productive Simpson clonality was computed per sample as the square root of Simpson's diversity index over productive rearrangements. Held by TCRdb, this immuneACCESS table contains in-frame sequences only and omits some clones. Under half of the omission traces to an unresolved V gene where checked; the cause of the rest is unknown. V and J calls plus clone size are reproduced from that table; the DNA served to infer D and trimming. For this sample there are fewer than 80,000 clones; about nine tenths appear just once. The ten largest clonotypes hold about 16% of the sample.

This clone was counted between two and nine times. It lacks a known antigen. No per-base quality is available; no much larger clone lies one base away. The sequenced sample consisted of peripheral blood. The clonotype originates from a woman aged 80 or older with active or convalescent COVID-19. The rearranged segments are TRBV7-3 and TRBJ1-6; TRBD1 agrees with 9 junctional bases. The CDR3 sequence is CASSIRQGAYNSPLHF. The DNA is as follows: TGTGCCAGCAGCATAAGACAGGGGGCCTATAATTCACCCCTCCACTTT.